These 9 T cell receptor beta chains share one sample of origin, sequenced in a study of CD8 T cells in Susac syndrome. RNA amounts of roughly 0.5 to 1 ug underwent reverse transcription with random hexamers. One entry per CDR3 protein, called by TCRdb with MiXCR from the immunoSEQ multiplex PCR reads. The table has some 99,000 distinct CDR3 sequences, 85% to 95% seen once. Sample: CD4+ T cells from PBMCs. The source is a human donor with Susac syndrome.

The chain links TRBV5-4 to TRBJ1-1, with 7 bases identical to TRBD1. The CDR3 runs to 14 residues. J gave up 5 bases and V 4 bases, and 8 bases lay outside the gene matches. Per the germline V gene, CDR1 is SGHNT and CDR2 is YYREEE (reference sequence). The CDR3 DNA sequence: TGTGCCAGCAGCCTTGTTCCAGGGGGTACTGAAGCTTTCTTT. Amino acids: CASSLVPGGTEAFF.

The CDR3 DNA reads as TGTGCCAGCTACACCGGCCCCGCGACTAGCCCCGGGGAGCTGTTTTTT. Protein: CASYTGPATSPGELFF. This chain uses TRBV9 with TRBJ2-2; 7 positions match TRBD2. V lost 7 bases, J lost 6 bases, and 15 bases stayed unmatched. The CDR3 has 16 residues. CDR1 is SGDLS, CDR2 YYNGEE, per germline. The variable domain in full, with the rest retrieved from reference TRBV9 and TRBJ2-2, is DSGVTQTPKHLITATGQRVTLRCSPRSGDLSVYWYQQSLDQGLQFLIQYYNGEERAKGNILERFSAQQFPDLHSELNLSSLELGDSALYFCASYTGPATSPGELFFGEGSRLTVL.

This chain uses TRBV19 with TRBJ1-2; TRBD1 matches at 8 bases. Germline-derived CDR1 and CDR2 are LNHDA and SQIVND (reference sequence). Germline trimming cut 3 bases from V and 2 bases from J; bases unmatched to any gene: 8. This CDR3 contains 16 residues. CDR3 bases: TGTGCCAGTAGTATGGGGACAGGAATTCTCAACTATGGCTACACCTTC. This sequence encodes CASSMGTGILNYGYTF. The variable domain in full, with the rest retrieved from reference TRBV19 and TRBJ1-2, is DGGITQSPKYLFRKEGQNVTLSCEQNLNHDAMYWYRQDPGQGLRLIYYSQIVNDFQKGDIAEGYSVSREKKESFPLTVTSAQKNPTAFYLCASSMGTGILNYGYTFGSGTRLTVV.

The chain couples TRBV9 to TRBJ2-2; D may be TRBD2 (5 bases). Between the trimmed V and J ends, which lost 4 bases and 0 bases, there was a span of 13 bases. The CDR3 sequence is 16 residues long. From germline, CDR1 is SGDLS and CDR2 YYNGEE. CDR3: CASSPTGNPNTGELFF. CDR3 nucleotide sequence: TGTGCCAGCAGCCCCACGGGAAACCCGAACACCGGGGAGCTGTTTTTT.

The chain uses TRBV20-1 and TRBJ1-1, with no clear D. Trimming stripped 1 base from V and 2 bases from J, with 5 bases between. The germline CDR1 and CDR2 sequences are DFQATT and SNEGSKA (reference sequence). The CDR3 is 12 amino acids. CDR3 residues: CSARAGNTEAFF. In nucleotides, the CDR3 is TGCAGTGCTAGAGCGGGTAACACTGAAGCTTTCTTT.

In nucleotides, the CDR3 is TGCAGTGCTCTGACTAGTGGCTACGAGCAGTACTTC. As protein: CSALTSGYEQYF. V gene TRBV20-1 combines with J gene TRBJ2-7; D perhaps matches TRBD2 (6 bases). The CDR3 is 12 amino acids. V lost 5 bases to trimming and J lost 3 bases, with 11 bases between them. Looked up from germline, CDR1 is DFQATT and CDR2 is SNEGSKA (reference sequence).

The chain employs TRBV12-3 or TRBV12-4 and TRBJ1-5, with D maybe TRBD1 (6 bases). Trimming pared 2 bases from V and 11 bases from J, leaving 10 bases between. The CDR3 is made up of 12 amino acids. The DNA for the CDR3 is TGTGCCAGCAGTTTACGGGGGGCAGCCCAGCATTTT. Protein: CASSLRGAAQHF.

The J gene is TRBJ2-5, the V gene TRBV9; perhaps TRBD1 as D (8 bases). V was shortened by 4 bases and J by 0 bases, with 10 bases between the two germline ends. Germline CDR1 SGDLS, CDR2 YYNGEE. The CDR3 extends over 14 amino acids. The CDR3 spells CASSTGGDQETQYF. Written as DNA, the CDR3 is TGTGCCAGCAGCACAGGGGGGGACCAAGAGACCCAGTACTTC.

V and J are TRBV7-2 and TRBJ2-7; D call uncertain. There are 14 residues in the CDR3. From germline, CDR1 is SGHTA and CDR2 FQGNSA. Trimming cost V 2 bases and J 2 bases, with 10 bases left between them. The chain's CDR3 is CASSLKAQTYEQYF. The CDR3 DNA is TGTGCCAGCAGCTTAAAGGCCCAGACCTACGAGCAGTACTTC.